This T cell receptor beta chain was found in a study of human T cells and chemical hapten exposure listed by TCRdb under 2021. Background on the whole study: For sensitization, 2% DPC in acetone was applied to a 2 cm by 2 cm area of upper inner arm skin. Patients additionally received weekly therapeutic DPC doses to the scalp throughout the approximately 24-week study period. Patch testing was done on the upper back using Finn chambers containing 0.01% DPC, and results were scored after 6 days according to International Contact Dermatitis Research Group standards. Most of the patients in the cohort were female, and the cohort covered alopecia areata with under or over 50% scalp involvement, alopecia totalis and alopecia universalis. Libraries were combined into a pool for sequencing, and differences in TCR yield between samples came mainly from small differences in library volumes within the pool. This study followed changes in the peripheral blood TCR repertoire in vivo during primary and secondary sensitization of alopecia patients to the hapten diphenylcyclopropenone (DPC). Blood was sampled from patients pre-sensitization (week 0) and at 2, 6 and about 24 weeks after DPC sensitization. For TCR sequencing, blood came from over 25 alopecia patients at anywhere from one to four time points (pre-sensitization, 2, 6 and 24 weeks). On the study overall, not on this receptor specifically: DPC sensitization did not change the number of TCRs with a frequency above 1 in 1000, and there was no evidence of changes in global repertoire structure. Alopecia, a presumed autoimmune disease, was present in all patients, so the immune response of the patients might differ from that of healthy individuals. Expanded TCRs formed significantly more large CDR3 similarity clusters than pre-sensitization or healthy control sets, consistent with antigen-driven responses. After repeated subsampling, the strength of the expansion versus patch-test correlation and the threshold at which it became significant changed. Patch test score correlated positively with the number of PT1 expanded TCRs, reaching significance at thresholds 8, 16 and 32 but not at 4.

This specimen's time point label, interpreted: patch test 2, 6 weeks after DPC sensitization. Sample treatment or condition, as interpreted from the label and publication: therapeutic diphenylcyclopropenone sensitization with weekly scalp DPC. At every patch-test visit, the blood draw took place before the patch test was put on. Patients were considered eligible if aged 18 to 70, diagnosed with alopecia and deemed suitable for DPC therapy, and patients were excluded if pregnant. Total RNA was extracted from unfractionated whole blood that had been collected in Tempus Blood RNA tubes. Relative to germline, V is missing 4 bases and J is missing 8 bases, with 8 bases of the junction outside any gene match. The CDR3 sequence holds 14 residues, the cysteine and phenylalanine included. CDR3 DNA only is kept here, 42 bases in frame from base 1. Sequences SGHAT (CDR1) and FQDESV (CDR2) are obtained from the germline V gene (reference sequence).

This clonotype was seen only a few times. Its antigen is not yet known. The record has no base qualities; no much larger clone is one base away. The library was generated by RACE. Sequencing relied on a NextSeq 500. During library preparation, unique molecular identifiers were attached to individual cDNA molecules so that TCRs could be counted quantitatively and reproducibly. From each blood RNA sample, both TCR alpha and TCR beta chains were sequenced. The authors' analysis ran thus. The median number of TCRs per sample was around 96,000, ranging from 23,224 to 690,600. The Decombinator software suite was used to annotate the V, J and CDR3 of the TCR reads. For the PS versus PT1 abundance plots, all samples were subsampled to the same number of TCRs (28,000). TCRs were defined as expanded if absent before sensitization and observed at least eight times at the 2-week time point. TCRdb ran its own pipeline on the public reads, namely fastp trimming at Q25 and MiXCR clone calling, and kept in-frame beta chains. Each CDR3 protein gets just one entry, which takes the most common genes and DNA from the rows behind it. These V and J calls are TCRdb output, not the study's own analysis. Within this sample are hundreds of thousands of distinct CDR3 sequences, with around 6% of them counted one time only. The ten largest clones add up to approximately 5.4% of the sample.

Sequenced here: whole blood, sampled in connection with sensitization to the hapten diphenylcyclopropenone (DPC). The sequence was collected from a woman aged 18-29 years with alopecia areata. Some clones in this sample may be carry-over from other donors' samples. Rearrangement joined TRBV11-1 to TRBJ2-1, with 7 bases aligning to TRBD1. The CDR3 has the sequence CASSSGQAMDEQFF. The sequenced DNA is TGTGCCAGCAGCTCTGGACAGGCGATGGATGAGCAGTTCTTC.